This TCR beta chain was captured in a study of T-cell memory formation after mild COVID-19. Study background: Clusters of TCRs were largely donor specific. Study-wide results and limits: Mainly in CM and EM were contracting CD4+ clones; CD8+ were in EMRA. SARS-CoV-2 specificity of second-wave clones peaking day 37 was unconfirmed.

The germline gives CDR1 SGHVS, CDR2 FNYEAQ. The CDR3 totals 15 residues. Trimming removed 5 bases from V and 7 bases from J; junction bases left unmatched: 14. TCRdb reprocessed the 5' RACE reads with MiXCR, giving one entry per CDR3 protein. The profile shows approximately 65,000 distinct CDR3 sequences, about a sixth of them singletons. A note on this clonotype: Antigen specificity is unknown.

This receptor was obtained from an adult woman who had mild COVID-19 (a few samples of this study predate the infection). Cell type and time point are not known. The chain carries TRBV7-6 and TRBJ2-7; TRBD1 matches at 7 bases. The sequenced material came from PBMCs or a T cell subset sorted from them (not recorded which). The CDR3 reads CASSGRTGVLTEQYF. For the CDR3, the DNA is TGTGCCAGCAGCGGACGGACAGGCGTTCTAACGGAGCAGTACTTC. Using reference TRBV7-6 and TRBJ2-7 for the parts outside the CDR3, the full variable domain is GAGVSQSPRYKVTKRGQDVALRCDPISGHVSLYWYRQALGQGPEFLTYFNYEAQQDKSGLPNDRFSAERPEGSISTLTIQRTEQRDSAMYRCASSGRTGVLTEQYFGPGTRLTVT.